This T cell receptor (beta chain) originates from a study of T cell responses to AZD1222 COVID-19 vaccine. The method was immunoSEQ multiplex PCR; TCRdb's version includes in-frame clones alone and lacks a portion of them. The sample shows over 120,000 clones, 80% to 90% of them seen only once. As concerns this clone: Its antigen is not known.

Notes on the study in general: AZD1222 recipients seropositive at baseline numbered only 6 or 7.

The sequences come from peripheral blood, collected on day 0 of AZD1222 vaccination. This receptor was identified in an adult in good health.

This chain's CDR3 is CASSSGVETQYF. For the CDR3, the DNA is TGCGCCAGCAGCTCAGGGGTTGAGACCCAGTACTTC. The rearrangement joins TRBV5-1 to TRBJ2-5; perhaps TRBD1 as D (6 bases). The CDR3 is 12 amino acids. CDR1 and CDR2 (germline): SGHRS, YFSETQ. V shed 3 bases and J shed 5 bases, with 8 bases lying between them.